A single sample gave rise to the 13 T cell receptor beta chains below, sequenced in a study of blood T cell repertoires in COVID-19. Assay: immunoSEQ multiplex PCR; the TCRdb copy retains only in-frame clones and omits some. The repertoire consists of around 430,000 clones, with more than 70% occurring once and the leading ten covering roughly 13%. The sample taken for sequencing was peripheral blood. Receptors originate from a woman aged 50 to 60 with COVID-19, enrolled during active disease.

With regard to this clone: The same CDR3 also results from other DNA sequences found in this sample. The chain has TRBV19 and TRBJ1-4; no definite D call. V gave up 1 base and J gave up 4 bases, with 4 bases separating them. The CDR3 contains 13 residues. The germline gives CDR1 LNHDA, CDR2 SQIVND (reference sequence). This chain's CDR3 is CASSIVVNEKLFF. CDR3 bases: TGTGCCAGTAGTATAGTCGTTAATGAAAAACTGTTTTTT.

The chain has TRBV6-1 and TRBJ1-5; D gene uncertain. The CDR3 totals 14 residues. V lost 3 bases and J lost 0, with 6 bases in between. CDR1 MNHNS and CDR2 SASEGT come from the germline V gene. Written as DNA, the CDR3 is TGTGCCAGCAGTGACACAACTAGCAATCAGCCCCAGCATTTT. Amino acid sequence: CASSDTTSNQPQHF.

The CDR3, as DNA: TGTGCCAGCAGTGAACTTGGGACAGGGGGACGCTATGGCTACACCTTC. Amino acid sequence: CASSELGTGGRYGYTF. The gene calls are TRBV6-1 and TRBJ1-2; TRBD1 matches 11 bases. Germline V gene lookup returns CDR1 MNHNS and CDR2 SASEGT. The CDR3 loop spans 16 amino acids. J gave up 4 bases and V 2 bases, and 6 bases lay outside the gene matches.

The V and J genes are TRBV2 and TRBJ1-2; a possible D gene is TRBD1 (6 bases). The ends were cut back, 2 bases at V and 4 bases at J, with 14 bases in the middle. The CDR3 is 15 residues long. Germline loops: CDR1 SNHLY, CDR2 FYNNEI. For the CDR3, the DNA is TGTGCCAGCAGTGAACTGGGGGGGCGTGTCTATGGCTACACCTTC. Translation: CASSELGGRVYGYTF.

The DNA of the CDR3 is TGTGCCAGCATCGCGAGGGGAAGGGAGGACACTGAAGCTTTCTTT. Protein: CASIARGREDTEAFF. The chain combines TRBV28 with TRBJ1-1, with D perhaps matching TRBD1 (5 bases). Germline assignment: CDR1 MDHEN and CDR2 SYDVKM. This CDR3 is 15 amino acids long. With 7 bases removed from V and 3 bases from J, the gap between germline ends came to 18 bases.

CDR3 residues: CASSINSLTEAFF. The DNA for the CDR3 is TGTGCCAGTAGTATAAACAGTCTGACTGAAGCTTTCTTT. The chain uses TRBV19 and TRBJ1-1; D ambiguous. The germline CDR1 and CDR2 sequences are LNHDA and SQIVND (reference sequence). The length of the CDR3 is 13 residues. The germline V and J ends were trimmed by 2 bases and 5 bases, with 9 bases remaining between them.

The chain couples TRBV7-9 to TRBJ1-2; the D is unclear. The CDR3 is 12 residues long. Trimming took off 7 bases at V and 6 bases at J, with 12 bases between the two ends. Germline values: CDR1 SEHNR, CDR2 FQNEAQ (reference sequence). The CDR3 coding sequence is TGTGCCAGCAAGCAGGTGTCGGATGGCTACACCTTC. Protein product: CASKQVSDGYTF.

This clone has only one observation. The rearrangement links TRBV5-6 to TRBJ2-5; TRBD1 is a possible D gene (5 bases). Trimming stripped 5 bases from V and 5 bases from J, with 19 bases between. The length of the CDR3 is 15 residues. Germline V gene sequence: CDR1 SGHDT, CDR2 YYEEEE. CDR3 in DNA: TGTGCCAGCAGTTTTAACCTAGGGGTTTTGGAGACCCAGTACTTC. It codes for CASSFNLGVLETQYF.

The CDR3 DNA reads as TGTGCCACCTGCGGGGACAGGGGGCGAGGAAACACCATATATTTT. Its translation: CATCGDRGRGNTIYF. This chain joins TRBV6-5 and TRBJ1-3, with 12 bases identical to TRBD1. V lost 10 bases to trimming and J lost 4 bases; unmatched junction nucleotides: 8. Per germline, CDR1 MNHEY and CDR2 SVGAGI. This CDR3 spans 15 amino acids.

The chain uses TRBV7-3 and TRBJ2-2; D is possibly TRBD2 (6 bases). The V end was cut by 5 bases, the J end by 7 bases, with 8 bases between. The CDR3 extends over 12 amino acids. The germline gives CDR1 SGHTA, CDR2 FQGTGA. The CDR3 sequence is CASSQDYGELFF. CDR3 DNA sequence: TGTGCCAGCAGCCAGGACTACGGGGAGCTGTTTTTT. Full variable domain (missing parts from reference TRBV7-3 and TRBJ2-2): GAGVSQTPSNKVTEKGKYVELRCDPISGHTALYWYRQSLGQGPEFLIYFQGTGAADDSGLPNDRFFAVRPEGSVSTLKIQRTERGDSAVYLCASSQDYGELFFGEGSRLTVL.

V usage is TRBV2 and J usage is TRBJ1-1; 7 nucleotides line up with TRBD1. CDR3 size: 16 residues. Looked up from germline, CDR1 is SNHLY and CDR2 is FYNNEI. After removal of 3 bases from V and 1 base from J, the junction contained 8 bases not matched to a gene. The CDR3 here is CASSERGLNWNTEAFF. In DNA, the CDR3 is TGTGCCAGCAGTGAGAGGGGGCTTAACTGGAACACTGAAGCTTTCTTT.

The gene calls are TRBV5-1 and TRBJ1-1; no clear D gene. CDR1 is SGHRS, CDR2 YFSETQ, per germline. This CDR3 contains 16 residues. The germline V and J ends were trimmed by 2 bases and 4 bases, with 18 bases remaining between them. The CDR3 loop is CASSLGSQAGSTEAFF. The CDR3, as DNA: TGCGCCAGCAGCTTAGGTAGCCAGGCTGGGAGCACTGAAGCTTTCTTT. Complete variable domain (other parts from reference TRBV5-1 and TRBJ1-1): KAGVTQTPRYLIKTRGQQVTLSCSPISGHRSVSWYQQTPGQGLQFLFEYFSETQRNKGNFPGRFSGRQFSNSRSEMNVSTLELGDSALYLCASSLGSQAGSTEAFFGQGTRLTVV.

This chain connects TRBV6-4 to TRBJ2-1; 9 nucleotides agree with TRBD1. V gave up 4 bases and J gave up 10 bases; unmatched junction bases: 2. The CDR3 length is 12 residues. Germline assignment: CDR1 MRHNA and CDR2 SNTAGT. The CDR3 nucleotides are TGTGCCAGCAGTGCCGGGACAGGGGAGCAGTTCTTC. It specifies CASSAGTGEQFF.